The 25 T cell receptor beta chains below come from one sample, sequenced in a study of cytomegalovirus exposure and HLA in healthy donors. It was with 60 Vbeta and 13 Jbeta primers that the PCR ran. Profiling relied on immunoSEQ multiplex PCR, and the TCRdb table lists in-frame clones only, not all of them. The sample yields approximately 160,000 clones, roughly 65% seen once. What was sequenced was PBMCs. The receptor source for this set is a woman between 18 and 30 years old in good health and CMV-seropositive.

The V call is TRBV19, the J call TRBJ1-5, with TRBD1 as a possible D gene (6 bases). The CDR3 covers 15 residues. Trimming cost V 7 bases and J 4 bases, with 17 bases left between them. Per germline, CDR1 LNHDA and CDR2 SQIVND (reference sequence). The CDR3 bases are TGTGCCAGTACCGTAGGATGGGACAATAATCAGCCCCAGCATTTT. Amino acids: CASTVGWDNNQPQHF.

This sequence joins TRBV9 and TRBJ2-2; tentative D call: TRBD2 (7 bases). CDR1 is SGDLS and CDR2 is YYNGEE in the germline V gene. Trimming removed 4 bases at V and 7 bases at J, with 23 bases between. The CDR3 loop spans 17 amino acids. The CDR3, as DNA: TGTGCCAGCAGCCAGTTTTGGGGGGGCGTAGTGGACGGGGAGCTGTTTTTT. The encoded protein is CASSQFWGGVVDGELFF. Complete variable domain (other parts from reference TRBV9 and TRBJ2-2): DSGVTQTPKHLITATGQRVTLRCSPRSGDLSVYWYQQSLDQGLQFLIQYYNGEERAKGNILERFSAQQFPDLHSELNLSSLELGDSALYFCASSQFWGGVVDGELFFGEGSRLTVL.

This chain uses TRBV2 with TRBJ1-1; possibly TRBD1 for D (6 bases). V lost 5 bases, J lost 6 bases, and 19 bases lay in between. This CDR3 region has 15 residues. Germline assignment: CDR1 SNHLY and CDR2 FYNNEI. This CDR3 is CASSLDSPTFAEAFF. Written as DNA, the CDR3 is TGTGCCAGCAGTCTGGACAGCCCGACCTTCGCTGAAGCTTTCTTT.

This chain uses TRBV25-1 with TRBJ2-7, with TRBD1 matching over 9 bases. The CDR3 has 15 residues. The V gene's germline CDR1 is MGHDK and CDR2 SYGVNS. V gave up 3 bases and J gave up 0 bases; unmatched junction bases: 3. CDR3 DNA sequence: TGTGCCAGCAGTGACACGGGACAGGGCTCCTACGAGCAGTACTTC. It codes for CASSDTGQGSYEQYF.

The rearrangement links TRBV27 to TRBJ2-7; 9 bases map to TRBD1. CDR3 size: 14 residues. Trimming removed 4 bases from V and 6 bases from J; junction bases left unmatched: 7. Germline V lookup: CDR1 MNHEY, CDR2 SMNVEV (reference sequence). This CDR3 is CASSSGTGTLEQYF. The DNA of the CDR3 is TGTGCCAGCAGTTCCGGGACAGGGACTCTCGAGCAGTACTTC.

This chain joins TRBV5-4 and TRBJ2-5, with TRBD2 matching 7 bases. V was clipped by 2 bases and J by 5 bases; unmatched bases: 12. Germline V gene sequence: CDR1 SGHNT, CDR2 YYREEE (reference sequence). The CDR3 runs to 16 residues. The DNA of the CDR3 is TGTGCCAGCAGCTTCGGGGGAGGGAGGGCGCGGGAGACCCAGTACTTC. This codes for CASSFGGGRARETQYF.

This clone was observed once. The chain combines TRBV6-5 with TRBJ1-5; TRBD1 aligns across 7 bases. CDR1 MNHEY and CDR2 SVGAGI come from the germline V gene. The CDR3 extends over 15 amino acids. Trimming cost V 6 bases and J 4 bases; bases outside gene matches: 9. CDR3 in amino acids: CASSRVTGSNQPQHF. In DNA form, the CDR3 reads TGTGCCAGCAGCAGGGTGACAGGGTCTAATCAGCCCCAGCATTTT.

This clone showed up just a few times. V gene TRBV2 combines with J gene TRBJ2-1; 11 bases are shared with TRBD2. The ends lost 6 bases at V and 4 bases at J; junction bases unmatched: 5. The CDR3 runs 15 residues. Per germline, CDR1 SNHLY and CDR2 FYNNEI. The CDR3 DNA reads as TGTGCCAGCAGCCCGGGACTAGCGGATTACAATGAGCAGTTCTTC. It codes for CASSPGLADYNEQFF.

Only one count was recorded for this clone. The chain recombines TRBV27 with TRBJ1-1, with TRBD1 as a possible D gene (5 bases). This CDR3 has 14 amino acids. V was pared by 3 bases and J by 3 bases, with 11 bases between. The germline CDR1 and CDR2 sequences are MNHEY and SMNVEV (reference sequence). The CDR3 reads CASSLGGWDTEAFF. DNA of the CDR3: TGTGCCAGCAGTTTGGGGGGTTGGGACACTGAAGCTTTCTTT.

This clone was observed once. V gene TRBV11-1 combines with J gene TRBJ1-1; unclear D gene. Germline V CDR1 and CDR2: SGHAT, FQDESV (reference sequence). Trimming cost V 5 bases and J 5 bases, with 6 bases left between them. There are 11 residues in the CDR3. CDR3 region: CASSANTEAFF. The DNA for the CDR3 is TGTGCCAGCAGCGCTAATACTGAAGCTTTCTTT.

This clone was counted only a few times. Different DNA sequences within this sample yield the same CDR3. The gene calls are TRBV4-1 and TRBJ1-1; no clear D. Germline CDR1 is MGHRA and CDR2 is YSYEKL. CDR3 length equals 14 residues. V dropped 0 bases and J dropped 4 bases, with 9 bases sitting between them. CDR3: CASSQENRGTEAFF. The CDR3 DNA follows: TGCGCCAGCAGCCAAGAGAACCGCGGCACTGAAGCTTTCTTT.

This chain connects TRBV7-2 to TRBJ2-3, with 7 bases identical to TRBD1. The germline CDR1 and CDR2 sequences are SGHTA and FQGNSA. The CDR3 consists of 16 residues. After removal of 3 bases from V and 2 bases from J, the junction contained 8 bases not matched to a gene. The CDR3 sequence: CASSFSTGAPTDTQYF. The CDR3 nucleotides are TGTGCCAGCAGCTTCTCAACAGGGGCCCCCACAGATACGCAGTATTTT.

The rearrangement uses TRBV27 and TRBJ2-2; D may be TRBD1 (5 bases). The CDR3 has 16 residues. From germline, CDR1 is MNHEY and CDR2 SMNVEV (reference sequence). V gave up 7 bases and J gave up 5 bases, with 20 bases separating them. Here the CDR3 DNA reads TGTGCCAGCAACCCTCGTAGGCTCAGGGATACCGGGGAGCTGTTTTTT. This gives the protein CASNPRRLRDTGELFF.

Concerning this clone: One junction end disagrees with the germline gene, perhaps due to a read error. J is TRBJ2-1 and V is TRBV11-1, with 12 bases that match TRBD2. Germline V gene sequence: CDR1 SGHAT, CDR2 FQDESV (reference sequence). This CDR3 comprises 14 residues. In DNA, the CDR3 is TGTGCCAGCAGCCCCGTCCTAGCGGGGGGGAGAGAGCTCTTC. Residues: CASSPVLAGGRELF.

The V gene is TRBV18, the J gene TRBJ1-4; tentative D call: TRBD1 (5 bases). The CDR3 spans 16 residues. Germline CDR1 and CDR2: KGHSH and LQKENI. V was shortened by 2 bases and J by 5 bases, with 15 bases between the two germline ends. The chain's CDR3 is CASSPMGPRMNEKLFF. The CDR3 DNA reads TGTGCCAGCTCACCAATGGGGCCCCGCATGAATGAAAAACTGTTTTTT.

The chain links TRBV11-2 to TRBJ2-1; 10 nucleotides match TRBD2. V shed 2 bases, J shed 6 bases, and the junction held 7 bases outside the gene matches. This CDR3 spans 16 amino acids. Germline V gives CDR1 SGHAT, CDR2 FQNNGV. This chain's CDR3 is CASSLLAGVGANEQFF. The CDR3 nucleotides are TGTGCCAGCAGCTTACTAGCGGGAGTAGGGGCCAATGAGCAGTTCTTC.

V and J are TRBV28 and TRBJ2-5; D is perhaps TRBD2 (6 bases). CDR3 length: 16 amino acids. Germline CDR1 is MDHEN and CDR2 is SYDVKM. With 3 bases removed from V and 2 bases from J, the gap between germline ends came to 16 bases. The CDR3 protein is CASSLGGTGQQETQYF. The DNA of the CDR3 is TGTGCCAGCAGTTTGGGGGGTACGGGGCAACAAGAGACCCAGTACTTC.

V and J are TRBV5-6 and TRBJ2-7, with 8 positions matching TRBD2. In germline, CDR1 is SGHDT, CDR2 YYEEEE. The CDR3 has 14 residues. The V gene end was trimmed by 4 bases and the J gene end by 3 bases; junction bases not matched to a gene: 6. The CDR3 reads CASSQGGRNYEQYF. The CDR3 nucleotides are TGTGCCAGCAGCCAGGGCGGGAGGAACTACGAGCAGTACTTC.

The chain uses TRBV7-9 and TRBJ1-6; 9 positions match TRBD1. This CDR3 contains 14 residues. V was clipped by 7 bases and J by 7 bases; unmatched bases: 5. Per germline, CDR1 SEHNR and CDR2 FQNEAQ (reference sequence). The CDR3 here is CASIPGTGNSPLHF. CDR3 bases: TGTGCCAGCATCCCCGGGACAGGGAATTCACCCCTCCACTTT.

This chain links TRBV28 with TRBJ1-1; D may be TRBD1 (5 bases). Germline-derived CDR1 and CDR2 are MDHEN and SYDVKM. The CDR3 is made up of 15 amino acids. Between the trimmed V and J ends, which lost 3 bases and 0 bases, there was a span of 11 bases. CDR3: CASSFRGVMNTEAFF. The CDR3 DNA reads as TGTGCCAGCAGTTTTCGGGGGGTTATGAACACTGAAGCTTTCTTT.

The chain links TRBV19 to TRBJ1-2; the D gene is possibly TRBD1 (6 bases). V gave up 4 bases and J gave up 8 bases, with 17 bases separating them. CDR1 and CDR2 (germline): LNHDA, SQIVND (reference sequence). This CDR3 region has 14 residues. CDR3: CASSRSQGIAGYTF. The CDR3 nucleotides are TGTGCCAGTAGTAGGTCCCAGGGGATCGCCGGCTACACCTTC.

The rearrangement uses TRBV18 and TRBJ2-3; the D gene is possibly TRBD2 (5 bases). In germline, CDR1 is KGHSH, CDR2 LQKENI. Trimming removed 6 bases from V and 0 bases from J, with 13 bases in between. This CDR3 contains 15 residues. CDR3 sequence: CASSPGLASTDTQYF. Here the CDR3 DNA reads TGTGCCAGCTCCCCAGGACTGGCTAGCACAGATACGCAGTATTTT.

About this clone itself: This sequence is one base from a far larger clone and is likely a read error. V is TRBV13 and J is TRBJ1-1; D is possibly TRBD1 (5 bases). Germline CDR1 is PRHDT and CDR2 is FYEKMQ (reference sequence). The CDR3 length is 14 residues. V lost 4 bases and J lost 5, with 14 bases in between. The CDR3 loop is CASSYQGMSTEAFF. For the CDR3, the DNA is TGTGCCAGCAGCTACCAGGGTATGAGTACTGAAGCTTTCTTT.

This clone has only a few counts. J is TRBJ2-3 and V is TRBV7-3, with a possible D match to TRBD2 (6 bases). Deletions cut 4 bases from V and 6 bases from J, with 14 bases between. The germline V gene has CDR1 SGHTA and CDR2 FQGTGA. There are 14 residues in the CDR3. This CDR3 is CASSSDTSRDTQYF. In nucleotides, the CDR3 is TGTGCCAGCAGCTCGGATACTAGCAGGGATACGCAGTATTTT. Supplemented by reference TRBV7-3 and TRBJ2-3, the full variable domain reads GAGVSQTPSNKVTEKGKYVELRCDPISGHTALYWYRQSLGQGPEFLIYFQGTGAADDSGLPNDRFFAVRPEGSVSTLKIQRTERGDSAVYLCASSSDTSRDTQYFGPGTRLTVL.

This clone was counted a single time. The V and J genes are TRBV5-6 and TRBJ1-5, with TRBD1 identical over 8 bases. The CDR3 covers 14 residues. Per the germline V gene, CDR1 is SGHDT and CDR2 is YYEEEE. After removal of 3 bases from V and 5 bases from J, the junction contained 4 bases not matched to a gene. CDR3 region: CASSSTGGYQPQHF. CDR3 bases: TGTGCCAGCAGCTCTACAGGGGGGTATCAGCCCCAGCATTTT.